This T cell receptor (beta chain) appears in the sequencing data of a study of lymphopenia after photon versus proton radiotherapy. Profiled with immunoSEQ multiplex PCR; TCRdb holds only in-frame clones, not every one. The sample lists 37,000 or so clones, about 84% occurring once. Trimming shortened V by 5 bases and J by 5 bases, and 9 bases separated the two germline ends. In germline, CDR1 is SEHNR, CDR2 FQNEAQ (reference sequence). CDR3 size: 12 residues. This receptor was obtained from a man between 50 and 59 years old with gastric cancer. Source: peripheral blood, taken from a patient treated with photon-based radiotherapy. The chain couples TRBV7-9 to TRBJ1-1; possible D gene TRBD1, 5 bases. CDR3 region: CASSDWGTEAFF. CDR3 in DNA: TGTGCCAGCAGCGATTGGGGGACTGAAGCTTTCTTT.